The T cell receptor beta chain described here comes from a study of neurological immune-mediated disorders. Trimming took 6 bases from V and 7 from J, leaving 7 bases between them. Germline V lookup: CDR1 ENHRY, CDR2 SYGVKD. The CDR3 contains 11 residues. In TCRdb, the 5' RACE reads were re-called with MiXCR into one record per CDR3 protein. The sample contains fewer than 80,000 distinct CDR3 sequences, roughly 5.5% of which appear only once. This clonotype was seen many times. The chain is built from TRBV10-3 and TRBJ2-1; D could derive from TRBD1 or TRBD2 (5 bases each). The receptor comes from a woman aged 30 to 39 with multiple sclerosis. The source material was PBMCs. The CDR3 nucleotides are TGTGCCATCAGGAGGGGTAATGAGCAGTTCTTC. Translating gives CAIRRGNEQFF.